These T cell receptor beta chains were read from a single sample in a study of blood T cells in healthy people across ages. TCRdb called the 5' RACE reads again in MiXCR, with one record for every CDR3 protein. This table holds around 1,000,000 distinct CDR3 sequences, roughly two fifths found once. Sequencing was performed on blood. These receptors all come from a young man in good health. Both conserved end residues are part of each CDR3. The order of the fields is J gene, V gene, clone size, D gene, CDR3 protein, CDR3 DNA. A D gene is named only where the DNA matches it firmly. Some rows have no size entry. The others give once, few or many, or a class for an expanded clone.

j_gene: TRBJ1-5
v_gene: TRBV25-1
abundance: few
d_gene: NA
CDR3aa: CASSDNRGEYQPQHF
CDR3nt: TGTGCCAGCAGTGATAATAGGGGGGAGTATCAGCCCCAGCATTTT

j_gene: TRBJ2-3
v_gene: TRBV7-2
abundance: NA
d_gene: TRBD2
CDR3aa: CASSGRLAGGTQYF
CDR3nt: TGTGCCAGCAGCGGCAGACTAGCGGGGGGAACGCAGTATTTT

j_gene: TRBJ2-3
v_gene: TRBV5-4
abundance: few
d_gene: NA
CDR3aa: CASSPGPGQGDTQYF
CDR3nt: TGTGCCAGCAGCCCTGGACCCGGCCAGGGAGATACGCAGTATTTT

j_gene: TRBJ1-5
v_gene: TRBV2
abundance: NA
d_gene: NA
CDR3aa: CASSEGQGPQPQHF
CDR3nt: TGTGCCAGCAGTGAAGGGCAGGGACCTCAGCCCCAGCATTTT

j_gene: TRBJ1-6
v_gene: TRBV7-2
abundance: NA
d_gene: NA
CDR3aa: CASSLGAGPDNSPLHF
CDR3nt: TGTGCCAGCAGCCTAGGTGCCGGACCGGATAATTCACCCCTCCACTTT

j_gene: TRBJ2-4
v_gene: TRBV13
abundance: NA
d_gene: TRBD1
CDR3aa: CASSYQTGTAAGQYF
CDR3nt: TGTGCCAGCAGTTACCAGACCGGGACAGCAGCCGGGCAGTACTTC

j_gene: TRBJ2-1
v_gene: TRBV4-3
abundance: few
d_gene: NA
CDR3aa: CASSQEVLNPHEQFF
CDR3nt: TGCGCCAGCAGCCAAGAGGTGCTGAATCCCCATGAGCAGTTCTTC

j_gene: TRBJ2-1
v_gene: TRBV3-1
abundance: NA
d_gene: TRBD1
CDR3aa: CASSQDLGQGVNEQFF
CDR3nt: TGTGCCAGCAGCCAAGATCTGGGACAGGGGGTCAATGAGCAGTTCTTC

j_gene: TRBJ2-3
v_gene: TRBV6-6
abundance: few
d_gene: TRBD2
CDR3aa: CASERGGATDTQYF
CDR3nt: TGTGCCAGCGAACGGGGGGGGGCCACAGATACGCAGTATTTT

j_gene: TRBJ1-4
v_gene: TRBV20-1
abundance: NA
d_gene: NA
CDR3aa: CSARTGFMNEKLFF
CDR3nt: TGCAGTGCTAGAACCGGGTTCATGAATGAAAAACTGTTTTTT

j_gene: TRBJ2-1
v_gene: TRBV12-3/TRBV12-4
abundance: NA
d_gene: NA
CDR3aa: CASSSTSNNEQFF
CDR3nt: TGTGCCAGCAGTTCCACATCAAACAATGAGCAGTTCTTC

j_gene: TRBJ2-7
v_gene: TRBV7-9
abundance: few
d_gene: TRBD2
CDR3aa: CASSLEVGLAGQYEQYF
CDR3nt: TGTGCCAGCAGCTTAGAAGTGGGACTAGCGGGGCAATACGAGCAGTACTTC

j_gene: TRBJ1-5
v_gene: TRBV27
abundance: NA
d_gene: TRBD1
CDR3aa: CASSAGTGGNQPQHF
CDR3nt: TGTGCCAGCAGCGCCGGGACAGGGGGCAATCAGCCCCAGCATTTT

j_gene: TRBJ2-2
v_gene: TRBV5-1
abundance: NA
d_gene: TRBD1
CDR3aa: CASSFRQGSTGELFF
CDR3nt: TGCGCCAGCAGCTTCCGACAGGGGAGTACCGGGGAGCTGTTTTTT

j_gene: TRBJ2-1
v_gene: TRBV9
abundance: NA
d_gene: NA
CDR3aa: CASSFWDSNNEQFF
CDR3nt: TGTGCCAGCAGCTTCTGGGACTCCAACAATGAGCAGTTCTTC

j_gene: TRBJ1-1
v_gene: TRBV7-8
abundance: NA
d_gene: TRBD1
CDR3aa: CASSTLRVVQGSTEAFF
CDR3nt: TGTGCCAGCAGCACACTTAGGGTAGTACAGGGGAGCACTGAAGCTTTCTTT

j_gene: TRBJ2-1
v_gene: TRBV7-8
abundance: few
d_gene: TRBD1
CDR3aa: CASSLETGYEQFF
CDR3nt: TGTGCCAGCAGCTTAGAGACAGGGTATGAGCAGTTCTTC

j_gene: TRBJ2-1
v_gene: TRBV27
abundance: NA
d_gene: NA
CDR3aa: CASSTGQSSYNEQFF
CDR3nt: TGTGCCAGCAGTACTGGACAGAGCTCCTACAATGAGCAGTTCTTC

j_gene: TRBJ2-7
v_gene: TRBV20-1
abundance: few
d_gene: TRBD1
CDR3aa: CSARGQGEYEQYF
CDR3nt: TGCAGTGCTAGGGGACAGGGGGAGTACGAGCAGTACTTC

j_gene: TRBJ2-7
v_gene: TRBV6-1
abundance: NA
d_gene: TRBD1
CDR3aa: CASSDGTGYNEQYF
CDR3nt: TGTGCCAGCAGTGACGGGACAGGGTACAATGAGCAGTACTTC

j_gene: TRBJ1-4
v_gene: TRBV20-1
abundance: NA
d_gene: TRBD1
CDR3aa: CSAGPGQGAEKLFF
CDR3nt: TGCAGTGCTGGACCGGGACAGGGGGCTGAAAAACTGTTTTTT

j_gene: TRBJ2-7
v_gene: TRBV6-5
abundance: few
d_gene: NA
CDR3aa: CASTALPETPCEQYF
CDR3nt: TGTGCCAGCACCGCGCTACCAGAGACTCCGTGCGAGCAGTACTTC